These 3 T cell receptor beta chains originate from one sample sequenced in a study of identical twins. TCRdb analysed the 5' RACE reads with MiXCR anew, one entry per CDR3 protein. Of some 1,600,000 distinct CDR3 sequences listed, about 32% are singletons. Material: cord blood. These receptor sequences come from a newborn girl in good health.

This clonotype was observed many times. J is TRBJ1-2 and V is TRBV4-2, with a tentative D call TRBD1 (6 bases). Per germline, CDR1 LGHNA and CDR2 YNFKEQ. There are 14 residues in the CDR3. Trimming pared 1 base from V and 7 bases from J, leaving 13 bases between. The CDR3 protein is CASSQGDKGSGYTF. Here the CDR3 DNA reads TGTGCCAGCAGCCAAGGGGACAAGGGGAGTGGCTACACCTTC.

This clonotype has just a few counts. The J gene is TRBJ2-7, the V gene TRBV10-3; D perhaps matches TRBD2 (5 bases). Germline V lookup: CDR1 ENHRY, CDR2 SYGVKD. The CDR3 runs 12 residues. V lost 10 bases and J 7 bases, leaving 17 bases between the germline ends. CDR3 in amino acids: CATRQLGNEQYF. Written as DNA, the CDR3 is TGTGCCACCCGGCAACTAGGGAATGAGCAGTACTTC.

The rearrangement joins TRBV4-1 to TRBJ2-4, with 12 positions matching TRBD2. The J call may not be correct, given that the DNA end is closer to TRBJ2-7. CDR3 length equals 18 residues. Per the germline V gene, CDR1 is MGHRA and CDR2 is YSYEKL. The CDR3 coding sequence is TGCGCCAGCAGCCGAGCGACTAGCGGGGGTTATCGATTCCACGAGCAGTACTTC. It encodes CASSRATSGGYRFHEQYF.